Described below is a single T cell receptor (beta chain) sequence and its context. In the authors' methods: Reference gene primer amplification gave estimated nucleated cell counts. TCRdb keeps only in-frame clones here, not all; method: immunoSEQ multiplex PCR. The V and J calls and the clone size are those of that table, but D and trimming were determined from the DNA. The data contain about 210,000 clones, 83% of them singletons. These data originate in a study of blood T cell repertoires in COVID-19. Study background: Samples of COVID-19 (acute and convalescent) were obtained from the United States, Italy and Spain.

Trimming pared 2 bases from V and 5 bases from J, leaving 16 bases between. CDR3 length equals 16 residues. Germline V gene sequence: CDR1 MDHEN, CDR2 SYDVKM. Sequencing was done on a sample of peripheral blood. This sequence originates from a middle-aged woman with active or convalescent COVID-19. This chain links TRBV28 with TRBJ1-5; maybe TRBD1 (6 bases). CDR3 DNA sequence: TGTGCCAGCAGTTTAGGACAGTTAGAGAGAGATCAGCCCCAGCATTTT. Protein product: CASSLGQLERDQPQHF.